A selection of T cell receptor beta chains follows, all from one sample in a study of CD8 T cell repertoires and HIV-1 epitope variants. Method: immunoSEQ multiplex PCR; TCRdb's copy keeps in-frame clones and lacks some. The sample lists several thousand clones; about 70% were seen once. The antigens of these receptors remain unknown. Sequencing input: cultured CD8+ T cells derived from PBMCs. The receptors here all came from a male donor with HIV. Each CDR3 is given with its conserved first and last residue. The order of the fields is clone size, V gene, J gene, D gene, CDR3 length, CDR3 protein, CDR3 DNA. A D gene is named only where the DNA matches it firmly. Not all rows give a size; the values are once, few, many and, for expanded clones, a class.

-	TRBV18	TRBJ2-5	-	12	CASSPGEETQYF	TGTGCCAGCTCACCGGGGGAGGAGACCCAGTACTTC
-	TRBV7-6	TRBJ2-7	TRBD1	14	CASSLGQYLREQYF	TGTGCCAGCAGCTTGGGACAGTACCTTCGTGAGCAGTACTTC
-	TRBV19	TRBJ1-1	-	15	CASSIHLGVGTEAFF	TGTGCCAGTAGTATCCACTTGGGGGTTGGCACTGAAGCTTTCTTT
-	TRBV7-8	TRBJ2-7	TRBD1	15	CASSLEGQGPYEQYF	TGTGCCAGCAGCTTAGAGGGACAGGGGCCCTACGAGCAGTACTTC
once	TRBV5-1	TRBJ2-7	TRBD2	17	CASSLGLAGGGEYEQYF	TGCGCCAGCAGCCTGGGACTAGCGGGAGGGGGTGAGTACGAGCAGTACTTC
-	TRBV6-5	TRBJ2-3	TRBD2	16	CASSYRQREGTDTQYF	TGTGCCAGCAGTTACAGGCAACGGGAGGGCACAGATACGCAGTATTTT
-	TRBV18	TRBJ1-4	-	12	CASSQRNEKLFF	TGTGCCAGCTCACAGCGGAATGAAAAACTGTTTTTT
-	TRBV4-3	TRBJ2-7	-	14	CASSRGGLADEQYF	TGCGCCAGCAGCCGAGGGGGGCTAGCTGACGAGCAGTACTTC
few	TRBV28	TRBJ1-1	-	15	CASSFQGQKDTEAFF	TGTGCCAGCAGTTTTCAGGGGCAGAAGGACACTGAAGCTTTCTTT
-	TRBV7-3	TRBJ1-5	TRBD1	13	CASSLDRDQPQHF	TGTGCCAGCAGCCTGGACAGGGATCAGCCCCAGCATTTT
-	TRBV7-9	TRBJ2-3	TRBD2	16	CASSLGLAGPTDTQYF	TGTGCCAGCAGCTTAGGACTAGCGGGGCCCACAGATACGCAGTATTTT
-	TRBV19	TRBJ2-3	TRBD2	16	CASSVVAGGITDTQYF	TGTGCCAGTAGCGTAGTAGCGGGAGGTATTACAGATACGCAGTATTTT
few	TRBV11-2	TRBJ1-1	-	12	CASSLWNTEAFF	TGTGCCAGCAGCTTATGGAACACTGAAGCTTTCTTT
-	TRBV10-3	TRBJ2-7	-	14	CAISDPAGIYEQYF	TGTGCCATCAGTGATCCGGCAGGGATCTACGAGCAGTACTTC
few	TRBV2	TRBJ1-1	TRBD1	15	CASSRGEGANTEAFF	TGTGCCAGCAGTCGAGGTGAGGGGGCGAACACTGAAGCTTTCTTT
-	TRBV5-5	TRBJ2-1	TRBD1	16	CASSLVVGGTGNEQFF	TGTGCCAGCAGCTTGGTTGTTGGCGGGACAGGCAATGAGCAGTTCTTC
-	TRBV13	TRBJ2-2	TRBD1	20	CASSLGWGTGTGPNTGELFF	TGTGCCAGCAGCTTAGGTTGGGGGACAGGGACGGGGCCGAACACCGGGGAGCTGTTTTTT
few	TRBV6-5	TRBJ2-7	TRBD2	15	CATFLRTSGSYEQYF	TGTGCCACCTTTCTGAGAACTAGCGGGAGTTACGAGCAGTACTTC
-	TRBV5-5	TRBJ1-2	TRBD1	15	CASSLVEGASNGYTF	TGTGCCAGCAGCTTGGTGGAGGGGGCGAGTAATGGCTACACCTTC
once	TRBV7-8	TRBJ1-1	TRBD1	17	CASSSPGTGVISTEAFF	TGTGCCAGCAGTTCCCCCGGGACAGGGGTGATTTCCACTGAAGCTTTCTTT
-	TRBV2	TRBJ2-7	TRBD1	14	CASEGRTGDYEQYF	TGTGCCAGCGAGGGTCGGACAGGGGACTACGAGCAGTACTTC
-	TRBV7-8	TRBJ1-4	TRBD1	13	CASSAARGGKLFF	TGTGCCAGCAGCGCCGCCAGGGGGGGGAAACTGTTTTTT
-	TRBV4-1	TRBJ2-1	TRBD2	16	CASSLGLAGVVDEQFF	TGCGCCAGCAGCCTCGGACTAGCGGGAGTGGTCGATGAGCAGTTCTTC
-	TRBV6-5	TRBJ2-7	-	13	CASSYGLGYEQYF	TGTGCCAGCAGTTACGGACTCGGCTACGAGCAGTACTTC
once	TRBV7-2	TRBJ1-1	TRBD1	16	CASSPGTGGPNTEAFF	TGTGCCAGCAGTCCCGGGACAGGGGGCCCGAACACTGAAGCTTTCTTT
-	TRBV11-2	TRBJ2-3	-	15	CASSLGSGGTDTQYF	TGTGCCAGCAGCTTAGGGTCGGGGGGCACAGATACGCAGTATTTT
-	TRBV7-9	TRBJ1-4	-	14	CASTSAATNEKLFF	TGTGCCAGCACCTCGGCAGCAACTAATGAAAAACTGTTTTTT
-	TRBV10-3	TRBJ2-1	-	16	CAISESMAGSYNEQFF	TGTGCCATCAGTGAGTCGATGGCGGGCTCCTACAATGAGCAGTTCTTC
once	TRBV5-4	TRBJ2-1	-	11	CASGNYNEQFF	TGTGCGTCGGGAAACTACAATGAGCAGTTCTTC
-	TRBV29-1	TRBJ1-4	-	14	CSVGGGPTNEKLFF	TGCAGCGTTGGAGGGGGGCCAACTAATGAAAAACTGTTTTTT
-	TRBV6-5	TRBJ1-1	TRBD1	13	CASSRGQGAEAFF	TGTGCCAGCAGTCGCGGACAGGGGGCTGAAGCTTTCTTT
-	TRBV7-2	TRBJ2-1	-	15	CASSLGGILGNEQFF	TGTGCCAGCAGCTTGGGCGGAATCCTAGGCAATGAGCAGTTCTTC
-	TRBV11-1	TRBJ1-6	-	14	CASSENRINSPLHF	TGTGCCAGCAGCGAAAATCGGATTAATTCACCCCTCCACTTT
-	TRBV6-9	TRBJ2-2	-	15	CASRGRQKNTGELFF	TGTGCCAGCAGGGGGAGACAGAAGAACACCGGGGAGCTGTTTTTT
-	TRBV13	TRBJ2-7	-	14	CASMERMSSYEQYF	TGTGCCAGCATGGAGCGGATGAGCTCCTACGAGCAGTACTTC
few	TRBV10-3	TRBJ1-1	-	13	CAIQGHTNTEAFF	TGTGCCATCCAGGGACACACGAACACTGAAGCTTTCTTT
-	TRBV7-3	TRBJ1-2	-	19	CASSSLPGRGPPNNYGYTF	TGTGCCAGCAGCTCCCTACCAGGACGAGGGCCTCCCAATAACTATGGCTACACCTTC
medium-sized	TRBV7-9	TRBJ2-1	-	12	CASSRSGFEQFF	TGTGCCAGCAGCCGCTCGGGGTTTGAGCAGTTCTTC
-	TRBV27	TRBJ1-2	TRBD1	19	CASSLSIIGQGLSGYGYTF	TGTGCCAGCAGTTTAAGTATCATAGGACAGGGCCTCAGCGGCTATGGCTACACCTTC
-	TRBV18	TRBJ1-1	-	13	CASSPPGNTEAFF	TGTGCCAGCTCACCTCCCGGGAACACTGAAGCTTTCTTT
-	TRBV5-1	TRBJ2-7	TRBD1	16	CASSLIGTGGYNEQYF	TGCGCCAGCAGCTTGATTGGGACAGGGGGCTACAACGAGCAGTACTTC
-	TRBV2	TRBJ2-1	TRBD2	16	CASSESSSGRVYEQFF	TGTGCCAGCAGTGAAAGCTCGAGCGGGAGGGTGTATGAGCAGTTCTTC
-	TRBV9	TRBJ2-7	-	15	CASSVDAGQSYEQYF	TGTGCCAGCAGCGTAGATGCGGGACAGAGCTACGAGCAGTACTTC
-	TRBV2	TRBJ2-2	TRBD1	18	CASSGSQGATMNTGELFF	TGTGCCAGCAGCGGCTCTCAGGGGGCGACTATGAACACCGGGGAGCTGTTTTTT
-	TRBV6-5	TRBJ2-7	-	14	CASSSWTESYEQYF	TGTGCCAGCAGTTCCTGGACGGAATCCTACGAGCAGTACTTC
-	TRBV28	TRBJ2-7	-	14	CASSTGFESYEQYF	TGTGCCAGCAGCACCGGGTTCGAGAGCTACGAGCAGTACTTC
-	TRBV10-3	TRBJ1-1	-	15	CAISDAAQTNTEAFF	TGTGCCATCAGTGATGCGGCCCAAACCAACACTGAAGCTTTCTTT
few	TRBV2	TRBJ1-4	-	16	CASSMGSQRRDEKLFF	TGTGCCAGCAGTATGGGCTCACAGAGAAGGGATGAAAAACTGTTTTTT
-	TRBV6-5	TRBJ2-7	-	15	CASSYSEGNPYEQYF	TGTGCCAGCAGTTACTCGGAGGGGAACCCCTACGAGCAGTACTTC
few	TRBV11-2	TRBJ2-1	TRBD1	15	CASSLVRGILNEQFF	TGTGCCAGCAGCTTAGTCAGGGGGATTTTAAATGAGCAGTTCTTC
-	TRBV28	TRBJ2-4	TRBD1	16	CASSAFSTGAGNIQYF	TGTGCCAGCAGTGCTTTTTCGACAGGGGCCGGAAACATTCAGTACTTC
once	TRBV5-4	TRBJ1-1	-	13	CASSLVPFTEAFF	TGTGCCAGCAGCTTGGTCCCTTTCACTGAAGCTTTCTTT
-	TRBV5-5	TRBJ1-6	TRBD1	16	CASSAAEGRAGGALHF	TGTGCCAGCAGCGCCGCCGAGGGAAGGGCAGGGGGGGCCCTCCACTTT
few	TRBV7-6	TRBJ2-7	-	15	CASSLEADSYYEQYF	TGTGCCAGCAGCTTAGAGGCAGACTCCTACTACGAGCAGTACTTC